This TCR beta chain was identified during a study of shared clonotypes between healthy human individuals. Study results and caveats: Donor clonotype sharing was expected to depend on sequencing depth. Large sequencing depth failed to make sorted-subset sequencing complete, rarefaction showed. Shared clonotypes across all four donors exceeded non-shared ones in generation probability.

Negatively enriched CD4+ T cells were divided by CD45RA into naive and memory. Clones were sequenced by immunoSEQ multiplex PCR, and TCRdb holds only the in-frame ones, with some missing. The sample carries 2 million to 3 million clones, roughly 93% recorded once. For this clone: Its cognate antigen is unknown.

The germline CDR1 and CDR2 sequences are MGHRA and YSYEKL. CDR3 length: 17 residues. The germline V and J ends were trimmed by 0 bases and 5 bases, with 19 bases remaining between them. The sequenced sample was naive CD4+ T cells from PBMCs. Subset noted: CD45RA+ positively selected. The chain links TRBV4-1 to TRBJ1-2; the D gene is possibly TRBD1 (6 bases). The receptor comes from a man aged 18 to 35 in good health. Some clones in this sample may be carry-over from other donors' samples. The CDR3 region is CASSQDTGTPSRYGYTF. DNA for the CDR3: TGCGCCAGCAGCCAAGATACCGGGACACCATCGAGGTATGGCTACACCTTC.